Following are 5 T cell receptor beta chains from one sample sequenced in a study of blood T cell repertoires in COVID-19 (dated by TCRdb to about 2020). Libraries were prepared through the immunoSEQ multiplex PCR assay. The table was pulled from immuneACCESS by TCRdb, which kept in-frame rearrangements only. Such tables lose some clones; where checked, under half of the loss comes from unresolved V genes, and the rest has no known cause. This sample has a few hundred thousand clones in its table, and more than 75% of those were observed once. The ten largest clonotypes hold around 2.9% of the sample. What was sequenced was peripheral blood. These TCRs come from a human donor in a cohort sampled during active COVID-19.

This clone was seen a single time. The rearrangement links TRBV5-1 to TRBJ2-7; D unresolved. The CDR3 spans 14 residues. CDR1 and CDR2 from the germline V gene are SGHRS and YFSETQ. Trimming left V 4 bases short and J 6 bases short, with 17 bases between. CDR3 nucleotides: TGCGCCAGCAGCCTACAGCTTGACGGTGTCGAGCAGTACTTC. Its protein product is CASSLQLDGVEQYF.

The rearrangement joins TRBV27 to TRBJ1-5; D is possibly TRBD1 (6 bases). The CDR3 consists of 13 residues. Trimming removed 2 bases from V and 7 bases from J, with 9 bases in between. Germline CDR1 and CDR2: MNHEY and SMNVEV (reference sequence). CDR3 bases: TGTGCCAGCAGTTTAACAGGGCAACAGCCCCAGCATTTT. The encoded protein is CASSLTGQQPQHF.

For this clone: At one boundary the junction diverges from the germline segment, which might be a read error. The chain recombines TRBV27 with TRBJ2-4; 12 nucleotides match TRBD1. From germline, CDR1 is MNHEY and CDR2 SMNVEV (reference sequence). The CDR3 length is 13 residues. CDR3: CASSPGTGGVRNF. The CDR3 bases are TGTGCCAGCAGTCCAGGGACAGGGGGCGTTAGGAACTTC.

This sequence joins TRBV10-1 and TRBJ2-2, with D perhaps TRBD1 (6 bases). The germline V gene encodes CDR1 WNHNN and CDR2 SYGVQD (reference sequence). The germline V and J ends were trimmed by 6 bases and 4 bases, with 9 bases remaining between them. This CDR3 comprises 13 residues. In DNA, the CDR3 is TGCGCCAGCAGCAACAGGGCCACCGGGGAGCTGTTTTTT. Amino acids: CASSNRATGELFF.

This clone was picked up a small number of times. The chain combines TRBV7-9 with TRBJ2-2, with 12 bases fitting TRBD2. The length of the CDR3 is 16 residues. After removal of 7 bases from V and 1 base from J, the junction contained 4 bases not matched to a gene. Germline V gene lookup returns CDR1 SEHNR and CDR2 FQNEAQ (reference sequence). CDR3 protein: CASNPGLAGNTGELFF. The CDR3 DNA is TGTGCCAGCAACCCGGGACTAGCGGGGAACACCGGGGAGCTGTTTTTT.